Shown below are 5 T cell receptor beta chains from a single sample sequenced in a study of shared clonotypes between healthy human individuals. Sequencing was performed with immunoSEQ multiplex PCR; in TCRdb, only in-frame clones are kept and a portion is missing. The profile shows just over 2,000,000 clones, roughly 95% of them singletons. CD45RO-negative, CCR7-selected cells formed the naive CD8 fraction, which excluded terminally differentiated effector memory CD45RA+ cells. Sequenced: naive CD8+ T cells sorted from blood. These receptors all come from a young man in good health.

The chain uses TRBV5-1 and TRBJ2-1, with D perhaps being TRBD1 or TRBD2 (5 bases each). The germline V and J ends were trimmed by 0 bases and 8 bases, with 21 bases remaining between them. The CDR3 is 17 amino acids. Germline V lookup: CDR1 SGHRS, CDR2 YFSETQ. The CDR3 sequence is CASSLAPPGRYSHEQFF. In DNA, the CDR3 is TGCGCCAGCAGCTTGGCGCCGCCGGGACGCTACAGCCATGAGCAGTTCTTC.

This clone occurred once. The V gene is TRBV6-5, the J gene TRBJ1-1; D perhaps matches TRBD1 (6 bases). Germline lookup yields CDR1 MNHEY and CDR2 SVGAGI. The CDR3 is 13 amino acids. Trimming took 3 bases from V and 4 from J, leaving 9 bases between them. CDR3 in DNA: TGTGCCAGCAGTTATCTCAGGGGCACTGAAGCTTTCTTT. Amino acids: CASSYLRGTEAFF.

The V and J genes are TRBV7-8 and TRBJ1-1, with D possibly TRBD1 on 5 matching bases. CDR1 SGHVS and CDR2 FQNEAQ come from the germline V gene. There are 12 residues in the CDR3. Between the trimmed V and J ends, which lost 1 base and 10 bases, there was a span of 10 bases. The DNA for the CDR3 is TGTGCCAGCAGCTTAGGCGGGGGGGGAGCTTTCTTT. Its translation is CASSLGGGGAFF.

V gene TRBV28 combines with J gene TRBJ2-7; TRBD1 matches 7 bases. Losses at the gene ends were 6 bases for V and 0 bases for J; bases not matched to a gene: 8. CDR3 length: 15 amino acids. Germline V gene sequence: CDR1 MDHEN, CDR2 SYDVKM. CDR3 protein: CASSSGTESSYEQYF. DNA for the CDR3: TGTGCCAGCAGCTCCGGGACAGAGAGCTCCTACGAGCAGTACTTC.

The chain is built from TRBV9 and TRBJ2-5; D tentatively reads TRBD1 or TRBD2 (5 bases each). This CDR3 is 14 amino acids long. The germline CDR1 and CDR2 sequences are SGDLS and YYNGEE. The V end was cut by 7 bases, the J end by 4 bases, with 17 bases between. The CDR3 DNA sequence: TGTGCCAGCGGGTCGGACGGGGCGCCAGAGACCCAGTACTTC. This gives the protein CASGSDGAPETQYF.